The sequence of this T cell receptor beta chain was determined in a study of monozygotic twins with inflammatory bowel disease. Germline V gives CDR1 LGHNA, CDR2 YSLEER. This CDR3 has 18 residues. As for this clonotype: Its target is unknown.

TCRdb reanalyzed the 5' RACE reads and collapses them to one entry per CDR3 protein, without DNA. The data include some 99,000 distinct CDR3 sequences; the top ten clones carry 12%. Study outcomes and limitations: Healthy co-twins showed greater TCRbeta diversity (inverse Simpson) than IBD patients.

The chain employs TRBV4-3 and TRBJ1-1; TCRdb indicates TRBD1, and absent DNA this call remains unverified. The receptor was isolated from a human donor with ulcerative colitis or Crohn's disease, or a healthy co-twin of an affected twin (not recorded which). Specimen: blood. This chain's CDR3 is CASSQDWPPGKWDTEAFF.